Below, 10 T cell receptor beta chains from the same sample are listed, as sequenced in a study of glioma-infiltrating T cells after dendritic cell vaccination. Assay: immunoSEQ multiplex PCR; the TCRdb copy retains only in-frame clones and omits some. Of 90,000 to 95,000 clones listed, over 75% are singletons. The sample's time point: after dendritic cell vaccination, including at tumor progression/relapse. This specimen consisted of blood, obtained after dendritic cell vaccination. The receptors come from a human donor with glioblastoma.

This sequence joins TRBV6-6 and TRBJ2-7; perhaps TRBD2 as D (5 bases). The germline CDR1 and CDR2 sequences are MNHNY and SVGAGI (reference sequence). The CDR3 has 13 residues. The V gene lost 4 bases and the J gene lost 1 base, with 8 bases spanning the gap. CDR3 sequence reads: CASSFGLSYEQYV. The CDR3 coding sequence is TGTGCCAGCAGTTTCGGACTTTCCTACGAGCAGTACGTC.

The V and J genes are TRBV19 and TRBJ2-3, with 12 bases aligning to TRBD2. The germline V gene encodes CDR1 LNHDA and CDR2 SQIVND (reference sequence). The CDR3 has 15 residues. Germline trimming cut 5 bases from V and 7 bases from J; bases unmatched to any gene: 7. The CDR3 here is CASSHLAGGPNTQYF. In nucleotides, the CDR3 is TGTGCCAGTAGTCACCTAGCGGGGGGGCCGAATACGCAGTATTTT.

V gene TRBV21-1 combines with J gene TRBJ2-6; the table's D call, TRBD2, has no DNA check behind it. TRBV21-1 is marked as a pseudogene. The CDR3 length is 20 residues. In DNA form, the CDR3 reads TGTGCCAGCAGCAAAGGGAGGTGGAGGGCTGCCAACTCTGGGGCCAACGTCCTGACTTTC. Its protein product is CASSKGRWRAANSGANVLTF.

The rearrangement uses TRBV28 and TRBJ2-7; the match to TRBD2 covers 7 bases. The V segment lost 10 bases and the J segment 6 bases; nucleotides outside the gene matches: 9. The CDR3 covers 12 residues. Germline-derived CDR1 and CDR2 are MDHEN and SYDVKM. The CDR3 bases are TGTGCCACCAACCACGGGGGGTTCGAGCAGTACGTC. This codes for CATNHGGFEQYV.

The chain has TRBV14 and TRBJ2-7; 8 bases map to TRBD1. This CDR3 has 16 amino acids. Losses at the gene ends were 4 bases for V and 0 bases for J; bases not matched to a gene: 8. Germline CDR1 SGHDN, CDR2 FVKESK. The CDR3 nucleotides are TGTGCCAGCAGCCGACAGATTACAGGGGGCTCCTACGAGCAGTACTTC. Translating it yields CASSRQITGGSYEQYF.

The chain uses TRBV7-9 and TRBJ2-1; D is possibly TRBD1 (6 bases). The V gene's germline CDR1 is SEHNR and CDR2 FQNEAQ (reference sequence). The V end lost 5 bases, the J end lost 13 bases, and 15 bases lay between the germline ends. This CDR3 region has 12 residues. The CDR3 nucleotides are TGTGCCAGCAGCGGCCCAGGGGAATATCAGTTCTTC. Translating gives CASSGPGEYQFF. Based on the CDR3 plus reference TRBV7-9 and TRBJ2-1, the full variable domain is DTGVSQNPRHKITKRGQNVTFRCDPISEHNRLYWYRQTLGQGPEFLTYFQNEAQLEKSRLLSDRFSAERPKGSFSTLEIQRTEQGDSAMYLCASSGPGEYQFFGPGTRLTVL.

This clone has more than one count but fewer than ten. The chain links TRBV15 to TRBJ2-5; possibly TRBD1 for D (5 bases). The CDR3 consists of 16 residues. CDR1 and CDR2 from the germline V gene are LNHNV and YYDKDF (reference sequence). Trimming took off 5 bases at V and 5 bases at J, with 21 bases between the two ends. CDR3 region: CATSPRSPQGSETQYF. The CDR3 bases are TGTGCCACCAGCCCAAGATCCCCCCAGGGTTCGGAGACCCAGTACTTC.

The chain has TRBV5-6 and TRBJ2-7, with D possibly TRBD2 on 6 matching bases. Trimming took off 4 bases at V and 1 base at J, with 15 bases between the two ends. Germline CDR1 reads SGHDT; CDR2 reads YYEEEE. There are 15 residues in the CDR3. CDR3 protein: CASSHVGGTSYEQYF. The DNA for the CDR3 is TGTGCCAGCAGCCACGTGGGGGGTACATCCTACGAGCAGTACTTC. Together with reference TRBV5-6 and TRBJ2-7, the CDR3 gives the full variable domain: DAGVTQSPTHLIKTRGQQVTLRCSPKSGHDTVSWYQQALGQGPQFIFQYYEEEERQRGNFPDRFSGHQFPNYSSELNVNALLLGDSALYLCASSHVGGTSYEQYFGPGTRLTVT.

The chain links TRBV6-1 to TRBJ2-5; 8 bases map to TRBD2. The germline V gene has CDR1 MNHNS and CDR2 SASEGT. Trimming took 2 bases from V and 2 from J; bases not matched to a gene: 13. CDR3 length: 18 residues. The CDR3 region has the DNA TGTGCCAGCAGTGAATGGGGGTGGACGGGGGGGCTACAAGAGACCCAGTACTTC. The encoded protein is CASSEWGWTGGLQETQYF.

V usage is TRBV7-9 and J usage is TRBJ1-5; D perhaps matches TRBD1 (5 bases). With 8 bases removed from V and 6 bases from J, the gap between germline ends came to 11 bases. CDR3 size: 12 residues. CDR1 SEHNR and CDR2 FQNEAQ come from the germline V gene (reference sequence). The DNA of the CDR3 is TGTGCCAGCGGGCAGGGCGGTCAGCCCCAGCATTTT. It translates to CASGQGGQPQHF.